This T cell receptor (beta chain) was profiled in a study of cytomegalovirus exposure and HLA in healthy donors. Study background: Early on, a data release was issued that held roughly 80 million unique TCRs from HLA-typed donors. Whole-study findings and limits: Sequence variants that were highly shared formed a cluster that was likely a sequencing artifact. In a later analysis, V- and J-gene trimming of beta chains associated with a DCLRE1C missense variant, replicated independently.

Likely unrecorded immune exposures existed in these nominally healthy donors. The CDR3 covers 14 residues. Per germline, CDR1 KGHSH and CDR2 LQKENI. This clone was seen only a few times. Its antigen remains unknown. The junction shows a germline mismatch at one end, possibly a read error. PCR employed 60 Vbeta and 13 Jbeta primers. The protocol was immunoSEQ multiplex PCR, while the TCRdb copy is restricted to in-frame clones and leaves out a portion. The data show roughly 280,000 clones, about 66% seen once. This sequence originates from a female donor in good health and CMV-seronegative. The sample taken for sequencing was PBMCs. The gene calls are TRBV18 and TRBJ2-1; 8 nucleotides line up with TRBD1. CDR3 region: CASSPQGAYNEQFF. The CDR3 DNA reads TGTGCCAGCTCGCCACAGGGGGCCTACAATGAGCAGTTCTTC.